Sequencing of this T cell receptor beta chain was carried out in a study of blood T cell repertoires in COVID-19. Method: immunoSEQ multiplex PCR; TCRdb's copy keeps in-frame clones and lacks some. The sample yields roughly 120,000 clones, about 88% seen once. Seattle's cohort entered during active infection and was followed longitudinally. The sample taken for sequencing was peripheral blood. The receptor was derived from a man aged 55 to 70 with COVID-19, enrolled during active disease.

CDR3: CAWKLAIREQFF. CDR3 bases: TGTGCCTGGAAACTAGCAATCAGGGAGCAGTTCTTC. This sequence joins TRBV30 and TRBJ2-1, with a weak D call TRBD2 (6 bases). Germline CDR1 GTSNPN, CDR2 SVGIG (reference sequence). The CDR3 length is 12 residues. Trimming cost V 4 bases and J 10 bases, with 14 bases left between them. The full variable domain, its missing parts supplied by reference TRBV30 and TRBJ2-1, is SQTIHQWPATLVQPVGSPLSLECTVEGTSNPNLYWYRQAAGRGLQLLFYSVGIGQISSEVPQNLSASRPQDRQFILSSKKLLLSDSGFYLCAWKLAIREQFFGPGTRLTVL.